Following are 19 T cell receptor beta chains from one sample sequenced in a study of T cell changes during pregnancy in multiple sclerosis (dated by TCRdb to between 2018 and 2021). Library construction relied on the immunoSEQ multiplex PCR assay. The table comes from immuneACCESS by way of TCRdb, which keeps in-frame sequences with V and J called. Part of the clones is missing from these tables; in studies checked, under half for an unresolved V gene and the rest for unknown reasons. Here the sample has around 15,000 clones; approximately 95% occur a single time. The top ten constitute approximately 2.8% of the sample. Sequencing was performed on peripheral blood, taken in the second trimester of pregnancy. All receptors come from a female donor in good health, enrolled as a control in a pregnancy study.

V gene TRBV27 combines with J gene TRBJ2-7; possibly TRBD1 for D (6 bases). Germline lookup yields CDR1 MNHEY and CDR2 SMNVEV (reference sequence). Trimming left V 5 bases short and J 4 bases short, with 9 bases between. The CDR3 length is 12 residues. As DNA, the CDR3 is TGTGCCAGCAGTATAACAGGGTACGAGCAGTACTTC. It yields the protein CASSITGYEQYF.

The chain links TRBV5-6 to TRBJ1-5; 9 bases line up with TRBD1. CDR3 size: 16 residues. The J segment lost 4 bases and the V segment lost 0 bases, leaving 5 bases of the junction unmatched. CDR1 and CDR2 (germline): SGHDT, YYEEEE. The CDR3 nucleotides read TGTGCCAGCAGCTTGGGGACAGGGGCCGTTAATCAGCCCCAGCATTTT. Residues: CASSLGTGAVNQPQHF.

The chain links TRBV7-2 to TRBJ2-1; 9 bases line up with TRBD2. From germline, CDR1 is SGHTA and CDR2 FQGNSA. Germline trimming cut 7 bases from V and 0 bases from J; bases unmatched to any gene: 7. CDR3 length equals 16 residues. CDR3: CASILTSGSSYNEQFF. In nucleotides, the CDR3 is TGTGCCAGCATCCTGACTAGCGGCAGCTCCTACAATGAGCAGTTCTTC.

The chain joins TRBV5-6 to TRBJ2-7; 7 nucleotides match TRBD2. Germline V gene sequence: CDR1 SGHDT, CDR2 YYEEEE. The length of the CDR3 is 15 residues. The junction had 10 bases not matched to a gene; V was cut back by 6 bases and J by 1 base. The CDR3 loop reads CASTLYGGDSYEQYF. CDR3 DNA sequence: TGTGCCAGCACCTTATATGGGGGGGATTCCTACGAGCAGTACTTC. Based on the CDR3 plus reference TRBV5-6 and TRBJ2-7, the full variable domain is DAGVTQSPTHLIKTRGQQVTLRCSPKSGHDTVSWYQQALGQGPQFIFQYYEEEERQRGNFPDRFSGHQFPNYSSELNVNALLLGDSALYLCASTLYGGDSYEQYFGPGTRLTVT.

V usage is TRBV21-1 and J usage is TRBJ1-2; TRBD1, the D gene given by the table, was not confirmed from the DNA. TRBV21-1 is shown as a pseudogene. The CDR3 runs 14 residues. CDR3 DNA: TGTGCCAGCAGCGAAGGACAGGGAGACGGAGGCTACACCTTC. It specifies CASSEGQGDGGYTF.

The CDR3 protein is CAISESTMPEQFF. DNA of the CDR3: TGTGCCATCAGTGAGTCAACTATGCCTGAGCAGTTCTTC. The J gene is TRBJ2-1, the V gene TRBV10-3; no firm D call. The CDR3 sequence is 13 residues long. CDR1 is ENHRY and CDR2 is SYGVKD in the germline V gene. Trimming removed 0 bases from V and 9 bases from J, with 9 bases in between.

The gene calls are TRBV2 and TRBJ2-1, with TRBD2 as a possible D gene (6 bases). The V gene lost 2 bases and the J gene lost 0 bases, with 23 bases spanning the gap. This CDR3 is built from 20 residues. Germline values: CDR1 SNHLY, CDR2 FYNNEI. CDR3 nucleotide sequence: TGTGCCAGCAGTGAAAGGGCACCGTATTGGAGGGAGAGCTCCTACAATGAGCAGTTCTTC. The encoded protein is CASSERAPYWRESSYNEQFF.

This sequence joins TRBV28 and TRBJ2-2; 10 bases line up with TRBD1. The CDR3 covers 15 residues. V shed 6 bases and J 6 bases; nucleotides not matched to a gene: 7. Germline-derived CDR1 and CDR2 are MDHEN and SYDVKM. In nucleotides, the CDR3 is TGTGCCAGCAGCGACCCCGGGACAGGGGCCGGGGAGCTGTTTTTT. This sequence encodes CASSDPGTGAGELFF.

The rearrangement links TRBV18 to TRBJ1-2; 8 positions agree with TRBD1. Germline CDR1 KGHSH, CDR2 LQKENI. V shed 6 bases and J 8 bases; nucleotides not matched to a gene: 5. The CDR3 is made up of 12 amino acids. The CDR3 region has the DNA TGTGCCAGCTCTCCAGGGGGCGGCGGCTACACCTTC. Translation gives CASSPGGGGYTF.

The rearrangement uses TRBV6-5 and TRBJ2-1; D may be TRBD1 (5 bases). Germline CDR1 MNHEY, CDR2 SVGAGI. The CDR3 loop spans 13 amino acids. V was trimmed by 7 bases and J by 5 bases, leaving 12 bases between them. CDR3 bases: TGTGCCAGCACCACACGACAGCACAATGAGCAGTTCTTC. Its translation: CASTTRQHNEQFF.

The chain has TRBV6-5 and TRBJ1-1; 9 bases agree with TRBD1. V was pared by 6 bases and J by 5 bases, with 7 bases of the junction left unmatched. The CDR3 consists of 14 residues. Germline V lookup: CDR1 MNHEY, CDR2 SVGAGI. The CDR3 protein is CASSLTGGSTEAFF. CDR3 nucleotide sequence: TGTGCCAGCAGCCTCACAGGGGGCTCGACTGAAGCTTTCTTT.

This chain joins TRBV7-2 and TRBJ2-1, with 10 bases that match TRBD2. J was trimmed by 0 bases and V by 2 bases; bases with no gene match: 7. The germline V gene encodes CDR1 SGHTA and CDR2 FQGNSA. The CDR3 has 18 residues. Here the CDR3 DNA reads TGTGCCAGCAGCTTAAGGCTAGCGGGAGCCTTCTCCTACAATGAGCAGTTCTTC. Translation gives CASSLRLAGAFSYNEQFF.

This clone occurred once. A read error may account for a junction end that differs from germline. For the CDR3, the DNA is TGTGCCAGTAGTATAGTCGGGGGGTACTACGAACAGTACTTC. Encoded protein: CASSIVGGYYEQYF. This sequence joins TRBV19 and TRBJ2-7, with 7 bases aligning to TRBD2. Germline V gene data show CDR1 as LNHDA and CDR2 as SQIVND (reference sequence). The length of the CDR3 is 14 residues.

As for this clone: The junction shows a germline mismatch at one end, possibly a read error. This chain links TRBV28 with TRBJ1-5, with D unclear. The CDR3 spans 13 residues. Germline values: CDR1 MDHEN, CDR2 SYDVKM. CDR3 region: CASSGPGDQTQHF. The DNA for the CDR3 is TGTGCCAGCAGCGGGCCCGGGGATCAGACCCAGCATTTT.

The chain recombines TRBV12-5 with TRBJ2-3; TRBD2 matches at 13 bases. The ends lost 6 bases at V and 5 bases at J; junction bases unmatched: 5. This CDR3 is built from 15 residues. Germline V gene data show CDR1 as LGHNT and CDR2 as FRNRAP. Here the CDR3 DNA reads TGTGCTAGTGGGATCGGACTAGCGGGAGAAGATACGCAGTATTTT. It is translated as CASGIGLAGEDTQYF.

This clone was detected a few times. This rearrangement joins TRBV5-3 to TRBJ2-7; TRBD1 agrees at 8 bases. TRBV5-3 is an ORF, with its function uncertain. J was trimmed by 4 bases and V by 3 bases; bases with no gene match: 6. The CDR3 is made up of 14 amino acids. CDR3 sequence (DNA): TGTGCCAGAAGCTCACGGACAGGGCAGTACGAGCAGTACTTC. Amino acid sequence: CARSSRTGQYEQYF.

The rearrangement links TRBV6-1 to TRBJ2-7; TRBD2 aligns across 9 bases. Trimming took 6 bases from V and 1 from J; bases not matched to a gene: 4. This CDR3 comprises 14 residues. In germline, CDR1 is MNHNS, CDR2 SASEGT. In DNA, the CDR3 is TGTGCCAGCAGAACTAGCGGGCCGTCCTACGAGCAGTACTTC. Translation gives CASRTSGPSYEQYF.

The chain carries TRBV5-1 and TRBJ2-6; unclear D gene. CDR1 SGHRS and CDR2 YFSETQ come from the germline V gene. The CDR3 runs 15 residues. The V end lost 2 bases, the J end lost 2 bases, and 8 bases lay between the germline ends. CDR3 residues: CASSFVTAGANVLTF. CDR3 DNA: TGCGCCAGCAGCTTCGTTACAGCTGGGGCCAACGTCCTGACTTTC.

In this sample, this clone turned up a few times. The CDR3 nucleotides read TGTGCCAGTAGCTGGGACAGGGAGGTAGCTTTCTTT. Encoded protein: CASSWDREVAFF. V and J are TRBV19 and TRBJ1-1; TRBD1 aligns across 9 bases. With V trimmed by 6 bases and J by 10 bases, 6 bases remained unmatched. CDR3 size: 12 residues. Germline V gene sequence: CDR1 LNHDA, CDR2 SQIVND (reference sequence).